This entry lists 4 T cell receptor beta chains sequenced from one sample in a study of CD4 T cells in relation to SARS-CoV-2 and coronaviruses. Libraries were prepared by immunoSEQ multiplex PCR; TCRdb keeps only in-frame clonotypes and omits some of them. The table has about 31,000 clones, more than 60% seen once; the top ten hold under 3.5%. These receptors have no known antigen. The sequencing sample was made of memory CD4+ T cells from PBMCs, cultured in vitro. These receptors were taken from an adult with COVID-19.

This clone was found a few times. At one boundary the junction diverges from the germline segment, which might be a read error. The V call is TRBV6-1, the J call TRBJ2-7; 7 nucleotides line up with TRBD2. This CDR3 has 15 residues. Germline CDR1 and CDR2: MNHNS and SASEGT. The CDR3 loop reads CASREAGNSAYEQYF. The CDR3 bases are TGTGCCAGCAGGGAAGCGGGAAACTCCGCCTACGAGCAGTACTTC.

CDR3 residues: CASSEAQGYTEAFF. The CDR3 DNA sequence: TGTGCCAGCAGTGAAGCGCAGGGGTACACTGAAGCTTTCTTT. J is TRBJ1-1 and V is TRBV2; the D gene is possibly TRBD1 (6 bases). Trimming shortened V by 0 bases and J by 3 bases, and 8 bases separated the two germline ends. CDR1 and CDR2 (germline): SNHLY, FYNNEI. CDR3 size: 14 residues.

The count of this clone is one. The chain links TRBV7-9 to TRBJ2-7; D possibly matches TRBD1 or TRBD2 (5 bases each). V lost 6 bases to trimming and J lost 0 bases, with 12 bases between them. In germline, CDR1 is SEHNR, CDR2 FQNEAQ (reference sequence). The CDR3 consists of 14 residues. CDR3 sequence: CASSQRDRSYEQYF. The CDR3, as DNA: TGTGCCAGCAGTCAAAGGGACCGCTCCTACGAGCAGTACTTC.

V usage is TRBV19 and J usage is TRBJ1-1; a possible D gene is TRBD1 (5 bases). This CDR3 comprises 15 residues. V was pared by 4 bases and J by 0 bases, with 12 bases between. The germline V gene encodes CDR1 LNHDA and CDR2 SQIVND (reference sequence). This CDR3 reads CASSNSGTVNTEAFF. In DNA form, the CDR3 reads TGTGCCAGTAGTAATTCCGGGACGGTGAACACTGAAGCTTTCTTT. Full variable domain (outside the CDR3, taken from reference TRBV19 and TRBJ1-1): DGGITQSPKYLFRKEGQNVTLSCEQNLNHDAMYWYRQDPGQGLRLIYYSQIVNDFQKGDIAEGYSVSREKKESFPLTVTSAQKNPTAFYLCASSNSGTVNTEAFFGQGTRLTVV.